This T cell receptor (beta chain) was identified during a study of early T cells in non-severe SARS-CoV-2 infection. Findings of the study overall: Anti-spike CD8 specificities were favored by VDJdb matching, whose results missed private and CD4 specificities.

TCRdb itself ran the 5' RACE reads through MiXCR, one entry per CDR3 protein. The sample lists some 50,000 distinct CDR3 sequences, over 9.5% occurring once. This clonotype appeared many times. The target antigen is unknown. Sequencing was carried out using whole blood. This sequence originates from an adult who was a healthcare worker with PCR-confirmed SARS-CoV-2 infection or an uninfected control (not recorded which).

CDR3 region: CASSRGLTSRRTDTQYF. The CDR3 DNA follows: TGTGCCAGTAGCAGAGGGTTGACTAGCCGACGCACAGATACGCAGTATTTT. The genes are TRBV19 and TRBJ2-3, with TRBD2 matching over 7 bases. There are 17 residues in the CDR3. V shed 6 bases and J 1 base; nucleotides not matched to a gene: 13. Germline CDR1 is LNHDA and CDR2 is SQIVND (reference sequence).